The rows below give T cell receptor beta chains drawn from one sample of a study of PD-1 blockade in classical Hodgkin lymphoma. The data were produced by immunoSEQ multiplex PCR, yet TCRdb's version contains in-frame clones alone and is incomplete. Here the sample spans some 10,000 clones, under 90% being singletons. The sequencing sample was made of CD8+ T cells from blood. Source of these receptors: a human donor with classical Hodgkin lymphoma. Each CDR3 is given with its conserved first and last residue. The D gene is left open where the match is weak. Clone size is stated in some rows and not others, as once, few, many or a class when expanded.

v_call: TRBV9; j_call: TRBJ2-3; clone_size: .; cdr3_length: 14; d_call: .; cdr3_nt: TGTGCCAGCAGCGTAGTGTCCTTGCGGGGTCAGCAGTATTTT; cdr3_aa: CASSVVSLRGQQYF
v_call: TRBV4-1; j_call: TRBJ2-7; clone_size: few; cdr3_length: 15; d_call: TRBD1; cdr3_nt: TGCGCCAGCAGCCAAGCCTCCGGACAGGGCTACGAGCAGTACTTC; cdr3_aa: CASSQASGQGYEQYF
v_call: TRBV4-1; j_call: TRBJ2-5; clone_size: .; cdr3_length: 15; d_call: .; cdr3_nt: TGCGCCAGCAGCCAGACAGGACTGAGGCAAGAGACCCAGTACTTC; cdr3_aa: CASSQTGLRQETQYF
v_call: TRBV14; j_call: TRBJ1-2; clone_size: .; cdr3_length: 13; d_call: .; cdr3_nt: TGTGCCAGCAGCCAGAGAACAGGGTATGGCTACACCTTC; cdr3_aa: CASSQRTGYGYTF
v_call: TRBV9; j_call: TRBJ2-5; clone_size: .; cdr3_length: 16; d_call: TRBD2; cdr3_nt: TGTGCCAGCAGCGTAGAACTAGCGGGGGGCCAAGAGACCCAGTACTTC; cdr3_aa: CASSVELAGGQETQYF
v_call: TRBV14; j_call: TRBJ2-7; clone_size: .; cdr3_length: 14; d_call: .; cdr3_nt: TGTGCCAGCAGCCAAGGCTTAGGTTTGTGGGAGCAGTACTTC; cdr3_aa: CASSQGLGLWEQYF
v_call: TRBV2; j_call: TRBJ2-3; clone_size: .; cdr3_length: 15; d_call: TRBD2; cdr3_nt: TGTGCCAGCAGTTTGGGACTAGCGGGGGCCATTACGCAGTATTTT; cdr3_aa: CASSLGLAGAITQYF
v_call: TRBV5-4; j_call: TRBJ2-7; clone_size: .; cdr3_length: 12; d_call: .; cdr3_nt: TGTGCCAGCCAATCCCCTGGGAGGGAGCAGTACTTC; cdr3_aa: CASQSPGREQYF
v_call: TRBV6-6; j_call: TRBJ2-1; clone_size: .; cdr3_length: 14; d_call: TRBD1; cdr3_nt: TGTGCCAGCTACGGGACAGACATCTACAATGAGCAGTTCTTC; cdr3_aa: CASYGTDIYNEQFF
v_call: TRBV19; j_call: TRBJ1-5; clone_size: .; cdr3_length: 16; d_call: .; cdr3_nt: TGTGCCAGTAGTCGGGGGAGATTTTATAGCAATCAGCCCCAGCATTTT; cdr3_aa: CASSRGRFYSNQPQHF
v_call: TRBV6-1; j_call: TRBJ1-2; clone_size: .; cdr3_length: 15; d_call: .; cdr3_nt: TGTGCCAGCAGGTTGGCAAACAGGGTTAACTATGGCTACACCTTC; cdr3_aa: CASRLANRVNYGYTF
v_call: TRBV11-2; j_call: TRBJ1-1; clone_size: .; cdr3_length: 12; d_call: .; cdr3_nt: TGTGCCAGCAGCTACCGTTACACTGAAGCTTTCTTT; cdr3_aa: CASSYRYTEAFF
v_call: TRBV25-1; j_call: TRBJ2-7; clone_size: .; cdr3_length: 11; d_call: .; cdr3_nt: TGTGCCAGCAAGGAAGGGTCCGAGCAGTACTTC; cdr3_aa: CASKEGSEQYF
v_call: TRBV18; j_call: TRBJ1-4; clone_size: .; cdr3_length: 14; d_call: TRBD1; cdr3_nt: TGTGCCAGCTCACCACGACAGGGAGAGGAAAAACTGTTTTTT; cdr3_aa: CASSPRQGEEKLFF
v_call: TRBV9; j_call: TRBJ2-3; clone_size: .; cdr3_length: 16; d_call: TRBD2; cdr3_nt: TGTGCCAGCAGCGTAGGAGTAGCGGGGATCATGGATACGCAGTATTTT; cdr3_aa: CASSVGVAGIMDTQYF
v_call: TRBV7-2; j_call: TRBJ2-7; clone_size: .; cdr3_length: 13; d_call: .; cdr3_nt: TGTGCCAGCAGCTTAGGCAACAGCTACGAGCAGTACTTC; cdr3_aa: CASSLGNSYEQYF
v_call: TRBV11-3; j_call: TRBJ1-2; clone_size: .; cdr3_length: 14; d_call: .; cdr3_nt: TGTGCCAGCAGCACAGGTCCCCACGACTATGGCTACACCTTC; cdr3_aa: CASSTGPHDYGYTF
v_call: TRBV25-1; j_call: TRBJ1-5; clone_size: few; cdr3_length: 14; d_call: .; cdr3_nt: TGTGCCAGCAGTGACAGGGAAAGCAATCAGCCCCAGCATTTT; cdr3_aa: CASSDRESNQPQHF
v_call: TRBV27; j_call: TRBJ1-1; clone_size: medium-sized; cdr3_length: 13; d_call: .; cdr3_nt: TGTGCCAGCAGTTTTCATTGGAACACTGAAGCTTTCTTT; cdr3_aa: CASSFHWNTEAFF
v_call: TRBV9; j_call: TRBJ1-4; clone_size: .; cdr3_length: 15; d_call: .; cdr3_nt: TGTGCCAGCAGCGACTCAGTGTCAACTAATGAAAAACTGTTTTTT; cdr3_aa: CASSDSVSTNEKLFF
v_call: TRBV9; j_call: TRBJ2-5; clone_size: .; cdr3_length: 16; d_call: .; cdr3_nt: TGTGCCAGCAGCGTAGCTCAGGACTCGCGGCAAGAGACCCAGTACTTC; cdr3_aa: CASSVAQDSRQETQYF
v_call: TRBV13; j_call: TRBJ2-1; clone_size: .; cdr3_length: 14; d_call: TRBD2; cdr3_nt: TGTGCCAGCAGCTTCCGGGGGGGTGGCAATGAGCAGTTCTTC; cdr3_aa: CASSFRGGGNEQFF
v_call: TRBV11-2; j_call: TRBJ1-3; clone_size: .; cdr3_length: 15; d_call: TRBD1; cdr3_nt: TGTGCCAGCAGCTTGACAGGGGGCAGGGGAAACACCATATATTTT; cdr3_aa: CASSLTGGRGNTIYF
v_call: TRBV5-1; j_call: TRBJ2-2; clone_size: .; cdr3_length: 17; d_call: TRBD2; cdr3_nt: TGCGCCAGCAGCTTGGCTTCTAGCGGGGGGAACACCGGGGAGCTGTTTTTT; cdr3_aa: CASSLASSGGNTGELFF
v_call: TRBV7-6; j_call: TRBJ2-3; clone_size: .; cdr3_length: 14; d_call: .; cdr3_nt: TGTGCCAGCAGCTCCAACCCCGGGGCAGATACGCAGTATTTT; cdr3_aa: CASSSNPGADTQYF
v_call: TRBV9; j_call: TRBJ1-1; clone_size: .; cdr3_length: 15; d_call: .; cdr3_nt: TGTGCCAGCAGCGTTTCCGAAGGGGGGAACACTGAAGCTTTCTTT; cdr3_aa: CASSVSEGGNTEAFF
v_call: TRBV7-6; j_call: TRBJ1-2; clone_size: few; cdr3_length: 14; d_call: .; cdr3_nt: TGTGCCAGCAGCTTAGGCCCGGGCAACTATGGCTACACCTTC; cdr3_aa: CASSLGPGNYGYTF
v_call: TRBV5-4; j_call: TRBJ2-3; clone_size: .; cdr3_length: 17; d_call: TRBD2; cdr3_nt: TGTGCCAGCAGCTTGAGGGCGGGGGGGAGGAGCACAGATACGCAGTATTTT; cdr3_aa: CASSLRAGGRSTDTQYF
v_call: TRBV29-1; j_call: TRBJ2-5; clone_size: .; cdr3_length: 17; d_call: TRBD2; cdr3_nt: TGCAGCGTTGATTTGGGACTAGCGGGCGCGTACCAAGAGACCCAGTACTTC; cdr3_aa: CSVDLGLAGAYQETQYF
v_call: TRBV15; j_call: TRBJ2-1; clone_size: .; cdr3_length: 15; d_call: TRBD1; cdr3_nt: TGTGCCACCGGCCCGGGACAGGGAGTTTACAATGAGCAGTTCTTC; cdr3_aa: CATGPGQGVYNEQFF
v_call: TRBV5-4; j_call: TRBJ1-3; clone_size: .; cdr3_length: 15; d_call: .; cdr3_nt: TGTGCCAGCAGCCAGAAACCGGTCTCTGGAAACACCATATATTTT; cdr3_aa: CASSQKPVSGNTIYF
v_call: TRBV7-9; j_call: TRBJ2-3; clone_size: .; cdr3_length: 16; d_call: TRBD2; cdr3_nt: TGTGCCAGCAGCAACCCGCGGGGGGGCGGGACAGATACGCAGTATTTT; cdr3_aa: CASSNPRGGGTDTQYF
v_call: TRBV9; j_call: TRBJ2-2; clone_size: few; cdr3_length: 16; d_call: .; cdr3_nt: TGTGCCAGCAGCGTGCTTGGCTATCCTAACCCGGGGGAGCTGTTTTTT; cdr3_aa: CASSVLGYPNPGELFF
v_call: TRBV6-6; j_call: TRBJ1-5; clone_size: .; cdr3_length: 15; d_call: .; cdr3_nt: TGTGCCAGCAGTTACTCGGGTGCCGGCAATCAGCCCCAGCATTTT; cdr3_aa: CASSYSGAGNQPQHF
v_call: TRBV7-9; j_call: TRBJ2-1; clone_size: .; cdr3_length: 15; d_call: TRBD1; cdr3_nt: TGTGCCAGCAGCGGGAGGACAGGGGCCTACAATGAGCAGTTCTTC; cdr3_aa: CASSGRTGAYNEQFF
v_call: TRBV5-1; j_call: TRBJ1-1; clone_size: .; cdr3_length: 17; d_call: .; cdr3_nt: TGCGCCAGCAGCTTGGTCCCCCCGCTGGCAGAAAACACTGAAGCTTTCTTT; cdr3_aa: CASSLVPPLAENTEAFF
v_call: TRBV19; j_call: TRBJ1-5; clone_size: .; cdr3_length: 16; d_call: TRBD1; cdr3_nt: TGTGCCAGTAAGGCCTACCTACAGGGGGCAGGTCAGCCCCAGCATTTT; cdr3_aa: CASKAYLQGAGQPQHF
v_call: TRBV6-6; j_call: TRBJ1-1; clone_size: .; cdr3_length: 13; d_call: .; cdr3_nt: TGTGCCAGCAGTTACTTAGGGAACACTGAAGCTTTCTTT; cdr3_aa: CASSYLGNTEAFF
v_call: TRBV27; j_call: TRBJ1-1; clone_size: .; cdr3_length: 17; d_call: .; cdr3_nt: TGTGCCAGCAGTCTTTGGGCCCCGCTTTGGGGGAACACTGAAGCTTTCTTT; cdr3_aa: CASSLWAPLWGNTEAFF
v_call: TRBV30; j_call: TRBJ2-1; clone_size: .; cdr3_length: 13; d_call: TRBD1; cdr3_nt: TGTAAGATTTCGGGACAGGGGCAGGATGAGCAGTTCTTC; cdr3_aa: CKISGQGQDEQFF
v_call: TRBV27; j_call: TRBJ1-6; clone_size: once; cdr3_length: 16; d_call: .; cdr3_nt: TGTGCCAGCAGTCAGACAGCCGCATGGGGGGATTCACCCCTCCACTTT; cdr3_aa: CASSQTAAWGDSPLHF
v_call: TRBV5-6; j_call: TRBJ2-3; clone_size: .; cdr3_length: 16; d_call: TRBD2; cdr3_nt: TGTGCCAGCAGCTTGGAAGGTAGCGGGAGCACAGATACGCAGTATTTT; cdr3_aa: CASSLEGSGSTDTQYF
v_call: TRBV4-1; j_call: TRBJ1-5; clone_size: .; cdr3_length: 16; d_call: .; cdr3_nt: TGCGCCAGCAGCCAAGATTGGACCGACCGCAATCAGCCCCAGCATTTT; cdr3_aa: CASSQDWTDRNQPQHF
v_call: TRBV4-1; j_call: TRBJ1-1; clone_size: .; cdr3_length: 15; d_call: .; cdr3_nt: TGCGCCAGCAGCCTCGGACATGGATCAATCACTGAAGCTTTCTTT; cdr3_aa: CASSLGHGSITEAFF
v_call: TRBV6-6; j_call: TRBJ1-1; clone_size: .; cdr3_length: 15; d_call: .; cdr3_nt: TGTGCCAGCAGTTACCTTTCAGGGTGGAGCCCTGAAGCTTTCTTT; cdr3_aa: CASSYLSGWSPEAFF
v_call: TRBV14; j_call: TRBJ2-1; clone_size: .; cdr3_length: 13; d_call: .; cdr3_nt: TGTGCCAGCAGCCCAAGGATATACAATGAGCAGTTCTTC; cdr3_aa: CASSPRIYNEQFF
v_call: TRBV11-1; j_call: TRBJ2-1; clone_size: .; cdr3_length: 13; d_call: .; cdr3_nt: TGTGCCAGCAGCTTAGGGGGTCTGGATGAGCAGTTCTTC; cdr3_aa: CASSLGGLDEQFF
v_call: TRBV9; j_call: TRBJ1-4; clone_size: .; cdr3_length: 15; d_call: .; cdr3_nt: TGTGCCAGCAGCCCCGGGCAGGGTGACAATGAAAAACTGTTTTTT; cdr3_aa: CASSPGQGDNEKLFF
v_call: TRBV6-1; j_call: TRBJ1-1; clone_size: .; cdr3_length: 12; d_call: .; cdr3_nt: TGTGCCAGCAGTTCCCCATGGACTGAAGCTTTCTTT; cdr3_aa: CASSSPWTEAFF
v_call: TRBV9; j_call: TRBJ2-2; clone_size: .; cdr3_length: 15; d_call: .; cdr3_nt: TGTGCCAGCAGCGTAGTTGGCAGCAACACCGGGGAGCTGTTTTTT; cdr3_aa: CASSVVGSNTGELFF
v_call: TRBV4-1; j_call: TRBJ1-5; clone_size: few; cdr3_length: 16; d_call: .; cdr3_nt: TGCGCCAGCAGCCAAGATGACAGGTATAGCAATCAGCCCCAGCATTTT; cdr3_aa: CASSQDDRYSNQPQHF
v_call: TRBV15; j_call: TRBJ2-1; clone_size: .; cdr3_length: 15; d_call: TRBD2; cdr3_nt: TGTGCCACCAGCAGAAGCGGGGGGGCCCTCAATGAGCAGTTCTTC; cdr3_aa: CATSRSGGALNEQFF
v_call: TRBV13; j_call: TRBJ1-2; clone_size: large; cdr3_length: 15; d_call: .; cdr3_nt: TGTGCCAGCAGCCTGGGGACGGGAAAGGCCTATGGCTACACCTTC; cdr3_aa: CASSLGTGKAYGYTF